The rows below give T cell receptor beta chains drawn from one sample of a study of shared clonotypes between healthy human individuals. Sequencing was performed with immunoSEQ multiplex PCR; in TCRdb, only in-frame clones are kept and a portion is missing. The sample contains 2 million to 2.5 million clones, just under 95% of which appear only once. Sequencing was performed on naive CD4+ T cells from PBMCs. These receptors all come from a man aged 18 to 30 in good health. Some clones in this sample may be carry-over from other donors' samples. Both conserved end residues are part of each CDR3. Fields, in order: J gene, V gene, clone size, D gene, CDR3 DNA, CDR3 protein. The D gene is left open where the match is weak. Rows may omit the clone size; those that give it use once, few, many or a size class.

j_gene: TRBJ2-3
v_gene: TRBV5-6
abundance: NA
d_gene: TRBD2
CDR3nt: TGTGCCAGCAGCTTTGGACTAGTTAGGAACGCAGATACGCAGTATTTT
CDR3aa: CASSFGLVRNADTQYF

j_gene: TRBJ1-4
v_gene: TRBV10-3
abundance: once
d_gene: NA
CDR3nt: TGTGCCATCACTCGGGACGTTAATGAAAAACTGTTTTTT
CDR3aa: CAITRDVNEKLFF

j_gene: TRBJ2-7
v_gene: TRBV5-4
abundance: NA
d_gene: NA
CDR3nt: TGTGCCAGCAGCACCACAGTATCCTACGAGCAGTACTTC
CDR3aa: CASSTTVSYEQYF

j_gene: TRBJ2-2
v_gene: TRBV14
abundance: NA
d_gene: TRBD2
CDR3nt: TGTGCCAGCAGCCAAGATCGAGGTAGCGGGAGCCATCAGGAGGAGCTGTTTTTT
CDR3aa: CASSQDRGSGSHQEELFF

j_gene: TRBJ1-2
v_gene: TRBV7-3
abundance: NA
d_gene: NA
CDR3nt: TGTGCCAGCAGCTTAAAAGGAGGGAGTGGCTACACCTTC
CDR3aa: CASSLKGGSGYTF

j_gene: TRBJ1-3
v_gene: TRBV5-1
abundance: NA
d_gene: NA
CDR3nt: TGCGCCAGCAGCTCCGGGACACCTGGGTCGGACACCATATATTTT
CDR3aa: CASSSGTPGSDTIYF

j_gene: TRBJ2-7
v_gene: TRBV2
abundance: once
d_gene: TRBD1
CDR3nt: TGTGCCAGCAGATCCGGGACAGGGATGTACGAGCAGTACTTC
CDR3aa: CASRSGTGMYEQYF

j_gene: TRBJ1-1
v_gene: TRBV12-5
abundance: NA
d_gene: NA
CDR3nt: TGTGCTAGTGGTCCCGGGACGGGAAACACTGAAGCTTTCTTT
CDR3aa: CASGPGTGNTEAFF

j_gene: TRBJ1-1
v_gene: TRBV7-3
abundance: NA
d_gene: TRBD1
CDR3nt: TGTGCCAGCAGCTTAATTGGGACAGGGAACACTGAAGCTTTCTTT
CDR3aa: CASSLIGTGNTEAFF

j_gene: TRBJ1-1
v_gene: TRBV19
abundance: NA
d_gene: TRBD1
CDR3nt: TGTGCCAGTAGTCAGACAGGGGCCAACACTGAAGCTTTCTTT
CDR3aa: CASSQTGANTEAFF

j_gene: TRBJ2-7
v_gene: TRBV7-9
abundance: NA
d_gene: TRBD1
CDR3nt: TGTGCCAGCAGCTCAGACAGGGGTTCCTACGAGCAGTACTTC
CDR3aa: CASSSDRGSYEQYF

j_gene: TRBJ1-2
v_gene: TRBV2
abundance: NA
d_gene: TRBD1
CDR3nt: TGTGCCAGCAAGGGACAGGGGATTACTAACTATGGCTACACCTTC
CDR3aa: CASKGQGITNYGYTF

j_gene: TRBJ1-4
v_gene: TRBV5-1
abundance: NA
d_gene: TRBD1
CDR3nt: TGCGCCAGCAGTCCCGGACAGGGAGAAAGGGAAAAACTGTTTTTT
CDR3aa: CASSPGQGEREKLFF

j_gene: TRBJ2-6
v_gene: TRBV6-6
abundance: NA
d_gene: NA
CDR3nt: TGTGCCAGCAGTTATGGGGCTGCCGGGGCCAACGTCCTGACTTTC
CDR3aa: CASSYGAAGANVLTF

j_gene: TRBJ1-1
v_gene: TRBV6-5
abundance: NA
d_gene: NA
CDR3nt: TGTGCCACCAGCGTGGGGTTCGCTCCCCGGGGAGCTTTCTTT
CDR3aa: CATSVGFAPRGAFF

j_gene: TRBJ1-1
v_gene: TRBV7-3
abundance: NA
d_gene: NA
CDR3nt: TGTGCCAGCAGCTCAACAGGACGTGGTGAAGCTTTCTTT
CDR3aa: CASSSTGRGEAFF

j_gene: TRBJ1-2
v_gene: TRBV7-9
abundance: NA
d_gene: NA
CDR3nt: TGTGCCAGCAGCTTTTTAGGACTCTATGGCTACACCTTC
CDR3aa: CASSFLGLYGYTF

j_gene: TRBJ2-7
v_gene: TRBV5-5
abundance: NA
d_gene: NA
CDR3nt: TGTGCCAGCAGCCCCAATCCTTTTCCGAGTTCCTACGAGCAGTACTTC
CDR3aa: CASSPNPFPSSYEQYF

j_gene: TRBJ2-2
v_gene: TRBV11-2
abundance: NA
d_gene: TRBD2
CDR3nt: TGTGCCAGCAGCCTCTCCGGACTAGCGGGAGGGGACACCGGGGAGCTGTTTTTT
CDR3aa: CASSLSGLAGGDTGELFF

j_gene: TRBJ2-6
v_gene: TRBV27
abundance: NA
d_gene: NA
CDR3nt: TGTGCCAGCAAAGGGGCCGCTGGGGCCAACGTCCTGACTTTC
CDR3aa: CASKGAAGANVLTF

j_gene: TRBJ1-1
v_gene: TRBV27
abundance: few
d_gene: NA
CDR3nt: TGTGCCAGCAGCCGCACCGGACGGAACACTGAAGCTTTCTTT
CDR3aa: CASSRTGRNTEAFF

j_gene: TRBJ2-7
v_gene: TRBV9
abundance: NA
d_gene: NA
CDR3nt: TGTGCCAGCAGCCGGTCTTTTCGCTCCTACGAGCAGTACTTC
CDR3aa: CASSRSFRSYEQYF

j_gene: TRBJ2-2
v_gene: TRBV4-1
abundance: NA
d_gene: NA
CDR3nt: TGCGCCAGCAGCCAAGTAGGTCACACCGGGGAGCTGTTTTTT
CDR3aa: CASSQVGHTGELFF

j_gene: TRBJ1-3
v_gene: TRBV5-4
abundance: NA
d_gene: NA
CDR3nt: TGTGCCAGCACCTCGGGCAGCAACTCTGGAAACACCATATATTTT
CDR3aa: CASTSGSNSGNTIYF

j_gene: TRBJ2-7
v_gene: TRBV28
abundance: NA
d_gene: TRBD1
CDR3nt: TGTGCCAGCAGTCTACCGGGACAGGGCTACGAGCAGTACTTC
CDR3aa: CASSLPGQGYEQYF

j_gene: TRBJ1-4
v_gene: TRBV11-2
abundance: NA
d_gene: TRBD1
CDR3nt: TGTGCCAGCAGCTCCACGGTCCTAAAACAGGGGTCTAATGAAAAACTGTTTTTT
CDR3aa: CASSSTVLKQGSNEKLFF